What follows are 10 T cell receptor beta chains derived from one specimen sequenced in a study of blood T cell repertoires in COVID-19. Profiling relied on immunoSEQ multiplex PCR, and the TCRdb table lists in-frame clones only, not all of them. The repertoire holds around 200,000 clones, about 83% seen once, with 2.5% in the top ten. The sequencing input was peripheral blood. Source of these receptors: a woman aged 40 to 50 with active or convalescent COVID-19.

A single count supports this clone. At one end the junction does not follow the germline gene, possibly because of a read error. The chain carries TRBV7-2 and TRBJ2-3; possible D gene TRBD2, 6 bases. Looked up from germline, CDR1 is SGHTA and CDR2 is FQGNSA. The CDR3 is 14 residues long. The CDR3 region has the DNA TGTGCCAGCAGTTTAGCGGTTCCGGCAGATACGCAGTATTTT. Its translation is CASSLAVPADTQYF.

This chain links TRBV5-1 with TRBJ2-7, with 7 bases lining up with TRBD2. Germline trimming cut 0 bases from V and 5 bases from J; bases unmatched to any gene: 11. Looked up from germline, CDR1 is SGHRS and CDR2 is YFSETQ. CDR3 size: 16 residues. CDR3 sequence reads: CASSLASRSSGDEQYF. For the CDR3, the DNA is TGCGCCAGCAGCTTGGCCAGTAGGTCCAGCGGGGACGAGCAGTACTTC.

The J gene is TRBJ1-3, the V gene TRBV6-5, with a weak D call TRBD1 (5 bases). This CDR3 is built from 14 residues. V was shortened by 7 bases and J by 3 bases, with 13 bases between the two germline ends. Germline CDR1 is MNHEY and CDR2 is SVGAGI. CDR3 amino acids: CASTQTAFGNTIYF. CDR3 in DNA: TGTGCCAGCACCCAGACAGCTTTTGGAAACACCATATATTTT.

The V call is TRBV19, the J call TRBJ2-3; 7 bases fit TRBD1. Trimming removed 4 bases from V and 0 bases from J; junction bases left unmatched: 10. CDR1 and CDR2 from the germline V gene are LNHDA and SQIVND (reference sequence). There are 17 residues in the CDR3. CDR3 loop: CASSTAGQGDSTDTQYF. As DNA, the CDR3 is TGTGCCAGTAGTACCGCCGGGCAGGGGGATAGCACAGATACGCAGTATTTT.

This chain joins TRBV10-3 and TRBJ2-1, with 7 bases aligning to TRBD1. Germline trimming cut 8 bases from V and 5 bases from J; bases unmatched to any gene: 6. The CDR3 loop spans 13 amino acids. In germline, CDR1 is ENHRY, CDR2 SYGVKD. The DNA for the CDR3 is TGTGCCATCTCCACAGACAGGGACAATGAGCAGTTCTTC. Translated, it gives CAISTDRDNEQFF.

The chain is built from TRBV4-1 and TRBJ2-2; TRBD1 matches at 7 bases. The junction had 6 bases not matched to a gene; V was cut back by 0 bases and J by 2 bases. The CDR3 is made up of 17 amino acids. Germline-derived CDR1 and CDR2 are MGHRA and YSYEKL. The CDR3 DNA is TGCGCCAGCAGCCAAGATCGAGGGGGCCCTAACACCGGGGAGCTGTTTTTT. Its translation: CASSQDRGGPNTGELFF.

This chain links TRBV7-3 with TRBJ2-1; a weak D match, TRBD2 (6 bases). There are 13 residues in the CDR3. CDR1 and CDR2 (germline): SGHTA, FQGTGA. V was clipped by 2 bases and J by 8 bases, with 10 bases between them. CDR3 nucleotide sequence: TGTGCCAGCAGCTTAGGGACTCCTTATGAGCAGTTCTTC. It yields the protein CASSLGTPYEQFF.

The rearrangement links TRBV7-2 to TRBJ2-4; D uncertain. The CDR3 runs to 12 residues. The V gene's germline CDR1 is SGHTA and CDR2 FQGNSA. V lost 3 bases and J 9 bases, leaving 9 bases between the germline ends. The CDR3: CASSFYSSIQYF. In nucleotides, the CDR3 is TGTGCCAGCAGCTTTTACTCGAGCATTCAGTACTTC.

J is TRBJ1-2 and V is TRBV18; 9 bases are a match to TRBD1. This CDR3 contains 15 residues. With V trimmed by 3 bases and J by 2 bases, 4 bases remained unmatched. The germline gives CDR1 KGHSH, CDR2 LQKENI. The CDR3 DNA sequence: TGTGCCAGCTCACCCGGGACAGGGACCAACTATGGCTACACCTTC. Translated, it gives CASSPGTGTNYGYTF.

J is TRBJ2-4 and V is TRBV2; the match to TRBD1 covers 12 bases. Germline-derived CDR1 and CDR2 are SNHLY and FYNNEI. After removal of 1 base from V and 2 bases from J, the junction contained 6 bases not matched to a gene. The CDR3 has 18 residues. The CDR3 here is CASSEGLWDRGPKNIQYF. The CDR3 DNA sequence: TGTGCCAGCAGTGAAGGCTTATGGGACAGGGGGCCCAAAAACATTCAGTACTTC. Full variable domain (outside the CDR3, taken from reference TRBV2 and TRBJ2-4): EPEVTQTPSHQVTQMGQEVILRCVPISNHLYFYWYRQILGQKVEFLVSFYNNEISEKSEIFDDQFSVERPDGSNFTLKIRSTKLEDSAMYFCASSEGLWDRGPKNIQYFGAGTRLSVL.